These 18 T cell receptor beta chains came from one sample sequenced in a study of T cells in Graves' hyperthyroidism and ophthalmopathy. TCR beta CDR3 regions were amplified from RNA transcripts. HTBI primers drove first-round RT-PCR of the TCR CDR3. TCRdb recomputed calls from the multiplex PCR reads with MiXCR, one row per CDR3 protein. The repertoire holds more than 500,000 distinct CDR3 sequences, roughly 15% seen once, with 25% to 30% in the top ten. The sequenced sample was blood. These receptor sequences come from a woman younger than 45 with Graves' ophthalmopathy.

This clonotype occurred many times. CDR3 protein: CASSADRGNYEQYF. The CDR3 coding sequence is TGTGCCAGCAGTGCGGACAGGGGTAACTACGAGCAGTACTTC. The rearrangement links TRBV28 to TRBJ2-7, with 9 bases aligning to TRBD1. J gave up 3 bases and V 5 bases, and 5 bases lay outside the gene matches. The CDR3 contains 14 residues. Germline lookup yields CDR1 MDHEN and CDR2 SYDVKM.

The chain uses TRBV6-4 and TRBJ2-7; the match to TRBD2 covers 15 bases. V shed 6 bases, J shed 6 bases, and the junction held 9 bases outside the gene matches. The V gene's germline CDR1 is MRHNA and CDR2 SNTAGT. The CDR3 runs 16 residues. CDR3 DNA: TGTGCCAGCAGCGACGGACTAGCGGGAGGGAGGCTCGAGCAGTACTTC. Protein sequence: CASSDGLAGGRLEQYF.

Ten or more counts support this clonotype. The CDR3 here is CAWSDTGQGDLYGNQPQHF. CDR3 DNA sequence: TGTGCCTGGAGCGACACGGGACAGGGCGACCTATATGGAAATCAGCCCCAGCATTTT. This chain joins TRBV30 and TRBJ1-5, with TRBD1 matching 9 bases. Germline-derived CDR1 and CDR2 are GTSNPN and SVGIG (reference sequence). The CDR3 is made up of 19 amino acids. Losses at the gene ends were 3 bases for V and 4 bases for J; bases not matched to a gene: 19.

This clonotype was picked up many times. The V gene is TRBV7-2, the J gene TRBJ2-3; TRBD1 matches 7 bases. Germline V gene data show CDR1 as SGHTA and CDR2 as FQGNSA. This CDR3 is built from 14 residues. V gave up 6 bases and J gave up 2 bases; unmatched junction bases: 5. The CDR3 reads CASSSGQTTDTQYF. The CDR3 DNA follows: TGTGCCAGCAGTTCGGGACAGACCACAGATACGCAGTATTTT.

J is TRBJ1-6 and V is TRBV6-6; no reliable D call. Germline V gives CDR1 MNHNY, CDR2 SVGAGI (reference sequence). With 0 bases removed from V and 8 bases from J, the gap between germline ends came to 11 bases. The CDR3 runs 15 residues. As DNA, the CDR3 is TGTGCCAGCAGTTACTCTCGACGGTTCGATTCACCCCTCCACTTT. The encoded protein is CASSYSRRFDSPLHF.

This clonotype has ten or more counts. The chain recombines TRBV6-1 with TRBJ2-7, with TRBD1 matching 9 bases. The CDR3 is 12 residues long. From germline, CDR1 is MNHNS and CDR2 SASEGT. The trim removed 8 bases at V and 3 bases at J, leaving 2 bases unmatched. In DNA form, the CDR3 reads TGTGCCAGCCGGGACAGGGTCTACGAGCAGTACTTC. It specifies CASRDRVYEQYF.

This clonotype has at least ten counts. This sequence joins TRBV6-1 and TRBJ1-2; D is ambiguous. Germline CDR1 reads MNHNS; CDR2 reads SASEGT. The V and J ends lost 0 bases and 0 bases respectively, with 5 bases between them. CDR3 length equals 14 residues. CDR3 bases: TGTGCCAGCAGTGAAGCGAGAGCTAACTATGGCTACACCTTC. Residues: CASSEARANYGYTF.

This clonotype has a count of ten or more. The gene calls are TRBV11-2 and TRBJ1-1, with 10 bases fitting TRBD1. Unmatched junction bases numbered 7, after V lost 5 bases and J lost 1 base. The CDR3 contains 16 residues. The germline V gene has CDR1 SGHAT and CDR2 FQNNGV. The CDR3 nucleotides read TGTGCCAGCAGCGCTCCCGGGGACAGGGGGAACACTGAAGCTTTCTTT. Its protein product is CASSAPGDRGNTEAFF. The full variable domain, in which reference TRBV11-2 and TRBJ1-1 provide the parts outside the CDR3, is EAGVAQSPRYKIIEKRQSVAFWCNPISGHATLYWYQQILGQGPKLLIQFQNNGVVDDSQLPKDRFSAERLKGVDSTLKIQPAKLEDSAVYLCASSAPGDRGNTEAFFGQGTRLTVV.

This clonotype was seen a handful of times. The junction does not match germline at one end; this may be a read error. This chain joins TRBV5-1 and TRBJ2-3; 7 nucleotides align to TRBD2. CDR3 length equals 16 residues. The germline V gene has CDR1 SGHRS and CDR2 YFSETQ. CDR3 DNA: TGTGCCAGCAGCTTATTGCCTAGCGGATCCACAGATACGCAGTATTTT. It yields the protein CASSLLPSGSTDTQYF.

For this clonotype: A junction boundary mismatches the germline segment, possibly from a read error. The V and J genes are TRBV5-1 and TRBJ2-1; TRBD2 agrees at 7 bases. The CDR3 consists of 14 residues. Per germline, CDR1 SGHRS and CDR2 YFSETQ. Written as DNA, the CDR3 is TGTGCCAGCAGCCCCCCCACTAGCGAACATGGGCAGTTCTTC. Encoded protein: CASSPPTSEHGQFF. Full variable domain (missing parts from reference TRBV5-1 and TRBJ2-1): KAGVTQTPRYLIKTRGQQVTLSCSPISGHRSVSWYQQTPGQGLQFLFEYFSETQRNKGNFPGRFSGRQFSNSRSEMNVSTLELGDSALYLCASSPPTSEHGQFFGPGTRLTVL.

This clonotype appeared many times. The CDR3 is CASSLGRENTEAFF. CDR3 coding DNA: TGTGCCAGCAGCTTAGGACGGGAGAACACTGAAGCTTTCTTT. The chain employs TRBV7-2 and TRBJ1-1; D unclear. Trimming cost V 1 base and J 1 base, with 7 bases left between them. CDR1 and CDR2 from the germline V gene are SGHTA and FQGNSA. This CDR3 comprises 14 residues.

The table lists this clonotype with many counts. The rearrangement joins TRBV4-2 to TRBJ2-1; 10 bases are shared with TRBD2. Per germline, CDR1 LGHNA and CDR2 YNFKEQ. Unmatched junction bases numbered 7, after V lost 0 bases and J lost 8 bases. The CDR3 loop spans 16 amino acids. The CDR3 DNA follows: TGTGCCAGCAGCCAAGATCGAGCGGGAGGGCCTGATGAGCAGTTCTTC. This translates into CASSQDRAGGPDEQFF.

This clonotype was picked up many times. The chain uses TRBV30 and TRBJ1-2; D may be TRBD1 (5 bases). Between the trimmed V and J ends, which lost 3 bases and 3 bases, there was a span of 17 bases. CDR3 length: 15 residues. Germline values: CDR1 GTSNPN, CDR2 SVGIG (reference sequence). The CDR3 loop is CAWRDQLAGYYGYTF. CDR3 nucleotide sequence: TGTGCCTGGAGGGACCAACTTGCAGGGTACTATGGCTACACCTTC. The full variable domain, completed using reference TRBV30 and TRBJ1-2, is SQTIHQWPATLVQPVGSPLSLECTVEGTSNPNLYWYRQAAGRGLQLLFYSVGIGQISSEVPQNLSASRPQDRQFILSSKKLLLSDSGFYLCAWRDQLAGYYGYTFGSGTRLTVV.

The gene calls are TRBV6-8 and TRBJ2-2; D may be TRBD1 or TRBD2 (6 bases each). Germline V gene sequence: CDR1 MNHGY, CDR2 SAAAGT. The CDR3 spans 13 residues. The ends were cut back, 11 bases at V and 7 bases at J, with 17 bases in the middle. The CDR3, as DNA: TGTGCCGGACAGTTAGGGGGGCACGGGGAGCTGTTTTTT. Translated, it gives CAGQLGGHGELFF.

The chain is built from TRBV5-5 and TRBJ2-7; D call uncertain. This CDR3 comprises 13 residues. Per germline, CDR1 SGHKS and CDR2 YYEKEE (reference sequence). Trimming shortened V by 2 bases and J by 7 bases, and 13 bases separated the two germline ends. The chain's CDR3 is CASSFFTQEEQYF. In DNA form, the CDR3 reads TGTGCCAGCAGCTTTTTTACCCAGGAAGAGCAGTACTTC.

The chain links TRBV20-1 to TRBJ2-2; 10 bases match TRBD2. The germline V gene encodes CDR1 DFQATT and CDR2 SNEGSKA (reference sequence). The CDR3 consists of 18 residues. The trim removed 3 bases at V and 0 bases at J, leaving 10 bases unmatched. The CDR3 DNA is TGCAGTGCTAGCAGTCTAGCGGGAGTACATTCGAACACCGGGGAGCTGTTTTTT. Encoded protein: CSASSLAGVHSNTGELFF.

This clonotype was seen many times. The CDR3 coding sequence is TGTGCCAGCAGTTCCTTGACTAGCGGAACCTACAATGAGCAGTTCTTC. As protein: CASSSLTSGTYNEQFF. The J gene is TRBJ2-1, the V gene TRBV28; 9 bases line up with TRBD2. The CDR3 runs 16 residues. Unmatched junction bases numbered 6, after V lost 4 bases and J lost 2 bases. CDR1 and CDR2 (germline): MDHEN, SYDVKM.

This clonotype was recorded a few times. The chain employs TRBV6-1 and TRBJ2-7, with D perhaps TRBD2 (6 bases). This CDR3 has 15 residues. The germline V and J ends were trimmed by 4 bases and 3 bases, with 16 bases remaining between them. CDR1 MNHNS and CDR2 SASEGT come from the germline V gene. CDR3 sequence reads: CASSAFAGSYYEQYF. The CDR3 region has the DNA TGTGCCAGCAGTGCTTTTGCGGGATCATACTACGAGCAGTACTTC.